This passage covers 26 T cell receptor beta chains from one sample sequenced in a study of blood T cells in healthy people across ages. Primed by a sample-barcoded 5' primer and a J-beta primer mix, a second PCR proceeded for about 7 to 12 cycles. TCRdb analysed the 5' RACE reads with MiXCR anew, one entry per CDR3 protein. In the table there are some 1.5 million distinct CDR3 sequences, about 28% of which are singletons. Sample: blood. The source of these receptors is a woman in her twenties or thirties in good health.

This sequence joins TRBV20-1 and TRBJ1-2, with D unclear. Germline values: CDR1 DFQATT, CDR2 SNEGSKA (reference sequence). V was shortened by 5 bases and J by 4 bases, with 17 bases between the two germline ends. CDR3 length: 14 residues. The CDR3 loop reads CSAPLGGGLYGYTF. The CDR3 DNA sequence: TGCAGTGCTCCCCTGGGTGGAGGACTCTATGGCTACACCTTC.

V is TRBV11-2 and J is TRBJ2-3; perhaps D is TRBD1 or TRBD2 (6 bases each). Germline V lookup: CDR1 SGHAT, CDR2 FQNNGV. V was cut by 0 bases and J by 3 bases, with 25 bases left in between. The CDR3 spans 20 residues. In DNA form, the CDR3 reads TGTGCCAGCAGCTTAGATGGTAGGACAGTCTCCCTGAGCGGGACAGATACGCAGTATTTT. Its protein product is CASSLDGRTVSLSGTDTQYF.

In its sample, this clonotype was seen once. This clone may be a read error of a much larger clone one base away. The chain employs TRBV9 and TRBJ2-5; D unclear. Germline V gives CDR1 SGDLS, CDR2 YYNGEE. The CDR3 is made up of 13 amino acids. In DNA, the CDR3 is TGTACCAGCAGCGTAGAGGCAAGGGAGACCCAGTACTTC. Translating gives CTSSVEARETQYF. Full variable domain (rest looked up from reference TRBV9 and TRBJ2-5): DSGVTQTPKHLITATGQRVTLRCSPRSGDLSVYWYQQSLDQGLQFLIQYYNGEERAKGNILERFSAQQFPDLHSELNLSSLELGDSALYFCTSSVEARETQYFGPGTRLLVL.

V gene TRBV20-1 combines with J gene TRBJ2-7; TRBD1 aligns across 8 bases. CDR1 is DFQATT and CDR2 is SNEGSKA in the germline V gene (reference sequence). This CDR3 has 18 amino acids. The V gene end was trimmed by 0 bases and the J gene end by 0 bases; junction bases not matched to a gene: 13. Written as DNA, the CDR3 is TGCAGTGCTAGAGATCCTACCCCGAGACAGGGGACCTCCTACGAGCAGTACTTC. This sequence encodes CSARDPTPRQGTSYEQYF.

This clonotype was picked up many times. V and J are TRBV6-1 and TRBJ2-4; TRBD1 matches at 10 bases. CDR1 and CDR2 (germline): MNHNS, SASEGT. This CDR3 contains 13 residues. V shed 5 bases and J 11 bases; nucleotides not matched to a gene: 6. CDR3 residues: CASSWTGGLVQYF. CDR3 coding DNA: TGTGCCAGCAGTTGGACAGGGGGTCTTGTTCAGTACTTC.

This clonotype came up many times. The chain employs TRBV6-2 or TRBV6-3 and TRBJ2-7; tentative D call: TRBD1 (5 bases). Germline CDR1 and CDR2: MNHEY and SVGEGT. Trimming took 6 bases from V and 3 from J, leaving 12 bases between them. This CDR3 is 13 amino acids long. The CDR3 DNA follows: TGTGCCAGCAGGAACGACAGTGTCTACGAGCAGTACTTC. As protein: CASRNDSVYEQYF.

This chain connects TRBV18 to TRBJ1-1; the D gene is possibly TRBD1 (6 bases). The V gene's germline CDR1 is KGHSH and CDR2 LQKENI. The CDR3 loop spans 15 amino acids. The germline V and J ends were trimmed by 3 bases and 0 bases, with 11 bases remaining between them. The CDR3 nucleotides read TGTGCCAGCTCACCCCCCAGGGGAATGAACACTGAAGCTTTCTTT. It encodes CASSPPRGMNTEAFF.

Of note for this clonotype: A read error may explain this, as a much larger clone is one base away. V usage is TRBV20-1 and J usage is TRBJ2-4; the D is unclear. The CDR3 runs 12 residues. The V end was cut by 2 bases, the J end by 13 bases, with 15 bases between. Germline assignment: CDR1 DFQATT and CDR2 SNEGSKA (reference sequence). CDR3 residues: CSARSFPDEQYF. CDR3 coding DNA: TGCAGTGCTAGATCCTTCCCCGATGAGCAGTACTTC.

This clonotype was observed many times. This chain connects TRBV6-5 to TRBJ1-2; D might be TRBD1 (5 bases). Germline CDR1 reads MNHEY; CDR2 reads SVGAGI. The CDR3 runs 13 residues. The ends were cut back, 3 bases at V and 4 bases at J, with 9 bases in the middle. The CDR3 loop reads CASSYRGLYGYTF. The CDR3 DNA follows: TGTGCCAGCAGTTATAGGGGTCTCTATGGCTACACCTTC.

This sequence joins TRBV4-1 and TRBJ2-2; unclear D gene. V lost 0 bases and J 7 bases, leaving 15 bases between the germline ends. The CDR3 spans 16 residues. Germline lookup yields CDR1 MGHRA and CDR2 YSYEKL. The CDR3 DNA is TGCGCCAGCAGCCAAGATAACGCCCAGGCAGGCGGGGAGCTGTTTTTT. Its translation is CASSQDNAQAGGELFF.

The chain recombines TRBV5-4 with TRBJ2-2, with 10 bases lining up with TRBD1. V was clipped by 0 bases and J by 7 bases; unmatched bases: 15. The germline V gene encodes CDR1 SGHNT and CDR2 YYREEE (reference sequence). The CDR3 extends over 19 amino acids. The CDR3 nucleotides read TGTGCCAGCAGCTTGGCATCTCTGTATCGGGACAGGGGCGGCGGGGAGCTGTTTTTT. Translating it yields CASSLASLYRDRGGGELFF.

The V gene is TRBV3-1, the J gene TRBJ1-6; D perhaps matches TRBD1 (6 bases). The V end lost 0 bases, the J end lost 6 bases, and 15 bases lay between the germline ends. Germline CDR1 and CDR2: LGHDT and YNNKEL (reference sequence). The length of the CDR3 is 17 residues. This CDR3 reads CASSQDPGGSFNSPLHF. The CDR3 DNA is TGTGCCAGCAGCCAAGATCCCGGGGGCTCTTTTAATTCACCCCTCCACTTT.

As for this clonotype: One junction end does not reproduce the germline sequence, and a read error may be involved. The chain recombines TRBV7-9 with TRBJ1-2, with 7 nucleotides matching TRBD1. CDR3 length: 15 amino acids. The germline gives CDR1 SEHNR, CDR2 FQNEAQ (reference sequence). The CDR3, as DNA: TGTGCCAGCAGCCACGACAGGGACCTCTGCTATGACTACACCTTC. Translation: CASSHDRDLCYDYTF.

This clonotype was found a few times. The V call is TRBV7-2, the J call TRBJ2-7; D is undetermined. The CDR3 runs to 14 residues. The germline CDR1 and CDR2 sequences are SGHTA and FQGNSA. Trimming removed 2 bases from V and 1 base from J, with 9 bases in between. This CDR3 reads CASSLSTDSYEQYF. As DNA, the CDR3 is TGTGCCAGCAGCTTATCAACGGATTCCTACGAGCAGTACTTC.

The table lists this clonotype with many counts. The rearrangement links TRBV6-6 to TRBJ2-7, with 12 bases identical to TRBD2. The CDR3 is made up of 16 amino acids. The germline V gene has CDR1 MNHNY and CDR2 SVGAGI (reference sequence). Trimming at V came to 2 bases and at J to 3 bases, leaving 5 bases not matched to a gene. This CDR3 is CASSYRTSGEDYEQYF. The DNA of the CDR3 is TGTGCCAGCAGTTACAGGACTAGCGGGGAGGACTACGAGCAGTACTTC.

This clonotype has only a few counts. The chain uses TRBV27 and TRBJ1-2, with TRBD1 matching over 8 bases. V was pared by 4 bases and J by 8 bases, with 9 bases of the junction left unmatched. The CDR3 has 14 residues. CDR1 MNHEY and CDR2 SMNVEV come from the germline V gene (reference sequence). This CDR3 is CASSSNDRGGGYTF. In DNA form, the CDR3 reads TGTGCCAGCAGTTCCAACGACAGGGGAGGGGGCTACACCTTC.

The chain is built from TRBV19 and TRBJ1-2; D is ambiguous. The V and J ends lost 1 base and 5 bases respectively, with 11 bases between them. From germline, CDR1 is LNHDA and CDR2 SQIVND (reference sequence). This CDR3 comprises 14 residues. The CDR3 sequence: CASSIVGAHYGYTF. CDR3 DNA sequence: TGTGCCAGTAGTATAGTCGGAGCGCATTATGGCTACACCTTC.

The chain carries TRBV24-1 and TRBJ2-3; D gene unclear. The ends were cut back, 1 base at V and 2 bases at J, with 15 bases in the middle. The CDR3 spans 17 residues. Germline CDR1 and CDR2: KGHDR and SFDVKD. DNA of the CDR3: TGTGCCACCAGTGATTTTGGGGTTGGGCCGACCACAGATACGCAGTATTTT. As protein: CATSDFGVGPTTDTQYF.

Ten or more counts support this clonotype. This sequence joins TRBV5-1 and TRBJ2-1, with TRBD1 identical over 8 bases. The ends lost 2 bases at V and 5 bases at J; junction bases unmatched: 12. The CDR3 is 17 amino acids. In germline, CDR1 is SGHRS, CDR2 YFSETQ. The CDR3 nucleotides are TGCGCCAGCAGCTTTTTCCCGACAGGGGTTGGTAACAATGAGCAGTTCTTC. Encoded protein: CASSFFPTGVGNNEQFF.

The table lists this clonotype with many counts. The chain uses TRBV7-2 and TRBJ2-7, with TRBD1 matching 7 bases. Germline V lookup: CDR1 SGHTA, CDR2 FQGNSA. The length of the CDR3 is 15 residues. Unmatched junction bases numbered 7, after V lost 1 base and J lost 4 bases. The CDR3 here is CASSLDRQGRYEQYF. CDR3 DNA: TGTGCCAGCAGCTTAGATCGACAGGGTCGTTACGAGCAGTACTTC.

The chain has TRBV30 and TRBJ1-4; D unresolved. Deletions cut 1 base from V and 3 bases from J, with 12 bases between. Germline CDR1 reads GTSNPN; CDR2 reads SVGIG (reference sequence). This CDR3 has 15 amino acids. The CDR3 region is CAWSEQIAANEKLFF. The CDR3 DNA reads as TGTGCCTGGAGTGAACAGATTGCAGCTAATGAAAAACTGTTTTTT.

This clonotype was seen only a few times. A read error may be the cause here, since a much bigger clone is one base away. The CDR3 is CAGSYLAGGDYNEQFF. The CDR3, as DNA: TGTGCCGGCAGTTACTTAGCGGGGGGGGACTACAATGAGCAGTTCTTC. The J gene is TRBJ2-1, the V gene TRBV7-6, with 11 bases aligning to TRBD2. Looked up from germline, CDR1 is SGHVS and CDR2 is FNYEAQ. The CDR3 length is 16 residues.

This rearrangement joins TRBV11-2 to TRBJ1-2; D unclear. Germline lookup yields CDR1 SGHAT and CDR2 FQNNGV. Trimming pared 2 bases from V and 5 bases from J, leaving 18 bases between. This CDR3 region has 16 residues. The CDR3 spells CASSLSPLLKRYGYTF. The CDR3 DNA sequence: TGTGCCAGCAGCTTATCGCCCCTCCTTAAGAGATATGGCTACACCTTC.

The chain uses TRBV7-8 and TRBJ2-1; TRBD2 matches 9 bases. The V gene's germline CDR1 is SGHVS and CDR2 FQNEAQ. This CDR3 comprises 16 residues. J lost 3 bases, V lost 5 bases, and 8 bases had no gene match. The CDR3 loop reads CASSPRASGNYNEQFF. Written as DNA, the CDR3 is TGTGCCAGCAGCCCACGGGCTAGCGGGAACTACAATGAGCAGTTCTTC.

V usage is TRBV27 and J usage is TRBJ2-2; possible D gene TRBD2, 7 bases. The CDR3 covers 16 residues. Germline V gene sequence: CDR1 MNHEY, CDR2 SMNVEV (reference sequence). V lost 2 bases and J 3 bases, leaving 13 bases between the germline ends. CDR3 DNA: TGTGCCAGCAGTTTAGGGGGGGGGGCGTACACCGGGGAGCTGTTTTTT. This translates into CASSLGGGAYTGELFF.

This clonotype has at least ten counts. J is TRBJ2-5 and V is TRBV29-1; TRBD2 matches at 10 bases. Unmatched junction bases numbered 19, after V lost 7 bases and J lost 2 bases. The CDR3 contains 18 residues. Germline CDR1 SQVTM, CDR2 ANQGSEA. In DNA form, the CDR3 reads TGCAGCGCCGATGGTCTAGCGGGGGCCCCTGGGGGGCAAGAGACCCAGTACTTC. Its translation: CSADGLAGAPGGQETQYF.